This passage covers 15 T cell receptor beta chains from one sample sequenced in a study of blood T cell repertoires in COVID-19 (dated by TCRdb to 2018 to 2021). Library prep was done by the immunoSEQ multiplex PCR assay. TCRdb provides this immuneACCESS table in a form limited to in-frame rearrangements. Some clones are lacking; in checked studies, under half of them reflect an unresolved V gene, and why the rest are absent is not known. Here the sample has over 70,000 clones; 85% occur a single time. 9.5% to 13% of the sample comes from the top ten. Sequencing was done on a sample of peripheral blood. The receptor source for this set is a man aged 55 to 70 with COVID-19, enrolled during active disease.

The V and J genes are TRBV10-2 and TRBJ2-1, with D possibly being TRBD1 (6 bases). This CDR3 spans 15 amino acids. Germline CDR1 reads WSHSY; CDR2 reads SAAADI. The V and J ends lost 8 bases and 8 bases respectively, with 22 bases between them. This CDR3 is CASFFQGPSFDEQFF. CDR3 DNA sequence: TGCGCCAGCTTTTTTCAGGGGCCGTCCTTCGATGAGCAGTTCTTC.

This clone occurred a few times. V gene TRBV19 combines with J gene TRBJ2-7; D may be TRBD1 (6 bases). Trimming stripped 3 bases from V and 2 bases from J, with 11 bases between. CDR3 length: 14 residues. The germline V gene encodes CDR1 LNHDA and CDR2 SQIVND (reference sequence). The CDR3 DNA follows: TGTGCCAGTAGTATTGGCAGGGACACCTACGAGCAGTACTTC. It encodes CASSIGRDTYEQYF. Using reference TRBV19 and TRBJ2-7 for the parts outside the CDR3, the full variable domain is DGGITQSPKYLFRKEGQNVTLSCEQNLNHDAMYWYRQDPGQGLRLIYYSQIVNDFQKGDIAEGYSVSREKKESFPLTVTSAQKNPTAFYLCASSIGRDTYEQYFGPGTRLTVT.

The V call is TRBV10-1, the J call TRBJ2-2, with D possibly being TRBD2 (6 bases). The V end lost 2 bases, the J end lost 5 bases, and 9 bases lay between the germline ends. Germline CDR1 is WNHNN and CDR2 is SYGVQD (reference sequence). The CDR3 runs 14 residues. The CDR3 here is CASSEATSTGELFF. CDR3 nucleotides: TGCGCCAGCAGTGAGGCGACTAGTACCGGGGAGCTGTTTTTT.

This clone has just a few counts. The J gene is TRBJ1-3, the V gene TRBV6-4, with 7 bases aligning to TRBD1. CDR3 length: 15 amino acids. The germline V gene encodes CDR1 MRHNA and CDR2 SNTAGT. V was pared by 5 bases and J by 4 bases, with 8 bases of the junction left unmatched. In DNA form, the CDR3 reads TGTGCCAGCAGTCGAAGTCCGGGACAGGGAAACACCATATATTTT. Encoded protein: CASSRSPGQGNTIYF.

The chain has TRBV27 and TRBJ2-5; maybe TRBD2 (7 bases). Trimming cost V 3 bases and J 1 base, with 15 bases left between them. The CDR3 contains 16 residues. Germline CDR1 and CDR2: MNHEY and SMNVEV (reference sequence). CDR3 sequence (DNA): TGTGCCAGCAGTTTCTGGGGGGGCGGCTCCCAAGAGACCCAGTACTTC. It yields the protein CASSFWGGGSQETQYF.

This chain links TRBV2 with TRBJ2-1; D not resolved. There are 10 residues in the CDR3. V lost 3 bases to trimming and J lost 10 bases, with 4 bases between them. Germline V lookup: CDR1 SNHLY, CDR2 FYNNEI. The CDR3 region is CASSEAEQFF. The CDR3 nucleotides are TGTGCCAGCAGTGAGGCCGAGCAGTTCTTC. The full variable domain, with the rest looked up from reference TRBV2 and TRBJ2-1, is EPEVTQTPSHQVTQMGQEVILRCVPISNHLYFYWYRQILGQKVEFLVSFYNNEISEKSEIFDDQFSVERPDGSNFTLKIRSTKLEDSAMYFCASSEAEQFFGPGTRLTVL.

This rearrangement joins TRBV30 to TRBJ1-1; a possible D gene is TRBD1 (6 bases). CDR1 and CDR2 (germline): GTSNPN, SVGIG (reference sequence). V lost 0 bases and J lost 0, with 20 bases in between. This CDR3 comprises 18 residues. This CDR3 is CAWSVQSIGGLLNTEAFF. The CDR3 region has the DNA TGTGCCTGGAGTGTACAATCCATTGGGGGCCTCCTGAACACTGAAGCTTTCTTT.

This clone was found once. The chain has TRBV5-1 and TRBJ2-1; D may be TRBD1 (6 bases). Trimming stripped 5 bases from V and 3 bases from J, with 15 bases between. The CDR3 sequence is 15 residues long. From germline, CDR1 is SGHRS and CDR2 YFSETQ. CDR3 DNA sequence: TGCGCCAGCAGAACACGAGGGGGTATCTACAATGAGCAGTTCTTC. It translates to CASRTRGGIYNEQFF. Together with reference TRBV5-1 and TRBJ2-1, the CDR3 gives the full variable domain: KAGVTQTPRYLIKTRGQQVTLSCSPISGHRSVSWYQQTPGQGLQFLFEYFSETQRNKGNFPGRFSGRQFSNSRSEMNVSTLELGDSALYLCASRTRGGIYNEQFFGPGTRLTVL.

The chain has TRBV9 and TRBJ2-7; maybe TRBD2 (5 bases). This CDR3 comprises 13 residues. V was cut by 0 bases and J by 7 bases, with 11 bases left in between. Germline CDR1 SGDLS, CDR2 YYNGEE. The CDR3 DNA sequence: TGTGCCAGCAGCGTAGTTCGGGGTTCTGAGCAGTACTTC. Translation: CASSVVRGSEQYF.

The chain couples TRBV9 to TRBJ1-1; D is undetermined. V was pared by 3 bases and J by 0 bases, with 6 bases between. Germline V gene sequence: CDR1 SGDLS, CDR2 YYNGEE. The CDR3 totals 13 residues. The CDR3 sequence is CASSGAVNTEAFF. The CDR3 DNA reads as TGTGCCAGCAGCGGTGCAGTGAACACTGAAGCTTTCTTT.

This chain connects TRBV6-6 to TRBJ1-5, with 9 nucleotides matching TRBD1. The junction had 13 bases not matched to a gene; V was cut back by 5 bases and J by 5 bases. CDR1 MNHNY and CDR2 SVGAGI come from the germline V gene (reference sequence). The CDR3 contains 17 residues. The CDR3 loop reads CASSPGTGRMTYQPQHF. In DNA form, the CDR3 reads TGTGCCAGCAGTCCCGGGACAGGGAGGATGACTTATCAGCCCCAGCATTTT.

V and J are TRBV2 and TRBJ1-5; D perhaps matches TRBD1 (5 bases). Germline CDR1 reads SNHLY; CDR2 reads FYNNEI. The CDR3 is 14 amino acids. V was pared by 2 bases and J by 6 bases, with 11 bases between. Written as DNA, the CDR3 is TGTGCCAGCAGTGAAAGAGCCGGGGGTCAGCCCCAGCATTTT. Residues: CASSERAGGQPQHF.

The gene calls are TRBV10-1 and TRBJ2-4; 15 bases agree with TRBD2. CDR3 length: 21 residues. Trimming took 6 bases from V and 0 from J; bases not matched to a gene: 15. Per germline, CDR1 WNHNN and CDR2 SYGVQD (reference sequence). This CDR3 reads CASREKGLAGGARLAKNIQYF. CDR3 bases: TGCGCCAGCAGGGAAAAGGGACTAGCGGGGGGCGCTCGATTAGCCAAAAACATTCAGTACTTC.

This clone was seen a few times. The chain employs TRBV5-4 and TRBJ2-5; TRBD1 aligns across 10 bases. Germline CDR1 is SGHNT and CDR2 is YYREEE (reference sequence). The CDR3 spans 14 residues. V dropped 4 bases and J dropped 2; count of bases not matched to a gene: 2. CDR3 in amino acids: CASSDRGPQETQYF. Written as DNA, the CDR3 is TGTGCCAGCAGCGACAGGGGGCCGCAAGAGACCCAGTACTTC.

The chain joins TRBV3-1 (or the pseudogene TRBV3-2) to TRBJ2-7; possibly TRBD1 for D (6 bases). The ends were cut back, 2 bases at V and 4 bases at J, with 9 bases in the middle. The CDR3 length is 13 residues. Germline V gene sequence: CDR1 LGHDT, CDR2 YNNKEL (reference sequence). CDR3 in amino acids: CASSQPGAYEQYF. The CDR3 DNA follows: TGTGCCAGCAGCCAACCAGGGGCTTACGAGCAGTACTTC.